Detailed here is one TCR beta chain. What it binds is unknown. This specimen comes from a study of graft-versus-host responses after intestinal transplantation. Across the study: Every recipient had anti-thymocyte globulin induction and 2 to 3 years of tacrolimus plus steroids.

Study results and limitations: HvG clone declines early post-transplant were associated with peak circulating GvH levels. Detection of GvH clones occurred in recipient marrow, and some had their first appearance in ileum or blood.

Looked up from germline, CDR1 is SGHKS and CDR2 is YYEKEE (reference sequence). The CDR3 loop spans 13 amino acids. The assay was immunoSEQ multiplex PCR, and TCRdb's table has in-frame clones only and misses some. The sample holds more than 65,000 clones, more than 85% seen once. V usage is TRBV5-5 and J usage is TRBJ2-5; D ambiguous. The DNA end is a closer match to TRBJ2-7, so the J assignment may be wrong. The sequence came from a human donor who was the organ donor for an intestinal transplant. The specimen comprised unstimulated CD8+ T cells sorted from spleen or lymph node cells, sampled before transplant. The CDR3 sequence: CASSRAPTYEQYF. Here the CDR3 DNA reads TGTGCCAGCAGCCGCGCGCCAACCTACGAGCAGTACTTC.